This is a list of T cell receptor beta chains from one sample in a study of blood T cell repertoires in COVID-19. TCRdb's copy holds only in-frame clones and misses some; the assay was immunoSEQ multiplex PCR. The data contain 200,000 to 250,000 clones, more than 80% of them singletons. Input material: peripheral blood. Source of these receptors: a man aged 25-45 years with COVID-19, enrolled during active disease. The CDR3 runs from the conserved cysteine through the conserved F or W. D genes are given only for firm matches.

d_call,v_call,j_call,cdr3_aa
-,TRBV5-1,TRBJ2-3,CASSLAGTYNTDTQYF
-,TRBV5-6,TRBJ2-7,CASSLGSGNGEQYF
TRBD2,TRBV29-1,TRBJ2-3,CSVGGAGGGTDTQYF
-,TRBV19,TRBJ1-3,CASRSGHPGNTIYF
-,TRBV19,TRBJ1-5,CASSDRNQPQHF
-,TRBV27,TRBJ2-3,CASSLGHPSTDTQYF
-,TRBV13,TRBJ1-1,CASSPPMEAEAFF
-,TRBV11-2,TRBJ2-7,CASSLDSAALAPLEQYF
TRBD1,TRBV2,TRBJ1-1,CASILQGANTEAFF
-,TRBV6-2/TRBV6-3,TRBJ1-4,CASSPTGWAAEKLFF
TRBD1,TRBV28,TRBJ1-6,CASSLHRTGVNNSPLHF
-,TRBV30,TRBJ1-4,CAWSIRNNEKLFF
TRBD1,TRBV5-6,TRBJ1-5,CASSLWGTAGTQPQHF
-,TRBV5-4,TRBJ2-1,CASTPFRGSTYNEQFF
TRBD2,TRBV9,TRBJ2-3,CASTFSGGAGDTQYF
-,TRBV30,TRBJ2-7,CAWTPKTVGPRKQYF
TRBD1,TRBV7-2,TRBJ1-5,CASSLTGENQPQHF
-,TRBV4-2,TRBJ1-2,CASSQDPQAEGYTF
-,TRBV9,TRBJ2-7,CASSVRQETYEQYF
-,TRBV10-1,TRBJ2-5,CASRSPGETQYF
TRBD2,TRBV5-4,TRBJ2-2,CASSYSSGRSTGELFF
-,TRBV5-1,TRBJ1-5,CASSLQGPQPQHF
TRBD2,TRBV6-1,TRBJ2-3,CASSAARGTSGRTDTQYF
-,TRBV6-5,TRBJ1-3,CASSYSYSLGNTIYF
-,TRBV9,TRBJ2-7,CASSALVVADEQYF
-,TRBV2,TRBJ1-5,CASSEDSYLNQPQHF
-,TRBV12-3/TRBV12-4,TRBJ1-2,CASSPLGSGYTF
TRBD1,TRBV5-4,TRBJ2-7,CASSGQGARLGEQYF
-,TRBV28,TRBJ2-6,CASSLGRSGANVLTF
-,TRBV10-3,TRBJ2-7,CAIRGDITYEQYF
TRBD1,TRBV25-1,TRBJ2-3,CASDRADRNTDTQYF
TRBD1,TRBV29-1,TRBJ1-2,CSVRQGNYGYTF
-,TRBV7-3,TRBJ2-3,CASSPRGGAPTDTQYF
-,TRBV13,TRBJ1-4,CASSSPRGEKLFF
-,TRBV6-5,TRBJ2-6,CASSLGRRGGANVLTF
-,TRBV18,TRBJ1-3,CASSPSIERGTGNTIYF
-,TRBV28,TRBJ2-1,CASSSRSLYQGEQFF
-,TRBV19,TRBJ1-2,CASTPGHRNYGYTF
TRBD2,TRBV5-1,TRBJ2-3,CASSLVGLAGGGADTQYF
-,TRBV3-1/TRBV3-2,TRBJ2-5,CASSLAGRVETQYF
-,TRBV10-3,TRBJ2-1,CAISESGRLAYNEQFF
TRBD1,TRBV6-5,TRBJ1-6,CASWRTGGNSPLHF
-,TRBV7-2,TRBJ2-7,CASSLVGTEQYF
-,TRBV11-2,TRBJ2-7,CASSLEAGFYEQYF
-,TRBV27,TRBJ2-1,CASSPMWQNNEQFF
-,TRBV4-1,TRBJ1-5,CASSQEFVSNQPQHF
TRBD2,TRBV19,TRBJ2-1,CASSIGTSGSSYNEQFF
TRBD1,TRBV4-3,TRBJ2-7,CASSRGTGSYEQYF
TRBD2,TRBV24-1,TRBJ2-7,CATSDRRDYSYEQYF
-,TRBV19,TRBJ1-5,CASSLIQENQPQHF
-,TRBV9,TRBJ2-1,CASSVDTGYNEQFF
TRBD1,TRBV15,TRBJ1-2,CATSAGPTGGGYGYTF
TRBD2,TRBV6-2/TRBV6-3,TRBJ2-3,CASSYPPRTSGRSDTQYF
TRBD1,TRBV4-2,TRBJ2-6,CASSQSGTGAGANVLTF